Following are 5 T cell receptor beta chains from one sample sequenced in a study of T cells and Merkel cell carcinoma outcomes. Clones were read by immunoSEQ multiplex PCR, and TCRdb kept only the in-frame ones, dropping some. Altogether over 15,000 clones are present, roughly 80% being singletons, with the ten largest covering 9%. Source material: tumor tissue from Merkel cell carcinoma. These receptors originate from a human donor with Merkel cell carcinoma.

The chain is built from TRBV19 and TRBJ2-1, with 10 nucleotides matching TRBD2. V lost 5 bases to trimming and J lost 6 bases; unmatched junction nucleotides: 7. Germline lookup yields CDR1 LNHDA and CDR2 SQIVND (reference sequence). The CDR3 has 15 amino acids. The CDR3 sequence: CASSPLAGVGNEQFF. The CDR3 nucleotides read TGTGCCAGTAGTCCTCTAGCGGGAGTTGGCAATGAGCAGTTCTTC. The full variable domain, rest sourced from reference TRBV19 and TRBJ2-1, is DGGITQSPKYLFRKEGQNVTLSCEQNLNHDAMYWYRQDPGQGLRLIYYSQIVNDFQKGDIAEGYSVSREKKESFPLTVTSAQKNPTAFYLCASSPLAGVGNEQFFGPGTRLTVL.

This chain uses TRBV28 with TRBJ2-5, with D unclear. V was trimmed by 3 bases and J by 4 bases, leaving 15 bases between them. Per germline, CDR1 MDHEN and CDR2 SYDVKM. The CDR3 runs 15 residues. In DNA form, the CDR3 reads TGTGCCAGCAGTTTCAGACAACCCTTAGGAGAGACCCAGTACTTC. This sequence encodes CASSFRQPLGETQYF.

The rearrangement links TRBV5-1 to TRBJ2-3, with D tentatively TRBD1 or TRBD2 (5 bases each). Germline V gene sequence: CDR1 SGHRS, CDR2 YFSETQ. CDR3 size: 14 residues. Trimming stripped 7 bases from V and 5 bases from J, with 17 bases between. The CDR3 bases are TGCGCCAGCCTAAGGGAGACGAGGGGAGATACGCAGTATTTT. It yields the protein CASLRETRGDTQYF. Variable domain in full (rest from reference TRBV5-1 and TRBJ2-3): KAGVTQTPRYLIKTRGQQVTLSCSPISGHRSVSWYQQTPGQGLQFLFEYFSETQRNKGNFPGRFSGRQFSNSRSEMNVSTLELGDSALYLCASLRETRGDTQYFGPGTRLTVL.

The rearrangement joins TRBV18 to TRBJ2-1; the match to TRBD1 covers 7 bases. CDR3 length: 15 residues. J was trimmed by 4 bases and V by 6 bases; bases with no gene match: 9. Germline values: CDR1 KGHSH, CDR2 LQKENI. CDR3 coding DNA: TGTGCCAGCTCCCCGGGACAGCGGCGTTACAATGAGCAGTTCTTC. Amino acids: CASSPGQRRYNEQFF.

Concerning this clone itself: Relative to the germline gene, one junction end is altered; a read error may explain this. This chain joins TRBV10-1 and TRBJ1-2; 8 bases are shared with TRBD1. The CDR3 sequence is 13 residues long. The germline CDR1 and CDR2 sequences are WNHNN and SYGVQD (reference sequence). CDR3 region: CASTTTRTGTRAF. CDR3 nucleotide sequence: TGCGCCAGCACAACCACTCGGACAGGGACCCGCGCCTTC.